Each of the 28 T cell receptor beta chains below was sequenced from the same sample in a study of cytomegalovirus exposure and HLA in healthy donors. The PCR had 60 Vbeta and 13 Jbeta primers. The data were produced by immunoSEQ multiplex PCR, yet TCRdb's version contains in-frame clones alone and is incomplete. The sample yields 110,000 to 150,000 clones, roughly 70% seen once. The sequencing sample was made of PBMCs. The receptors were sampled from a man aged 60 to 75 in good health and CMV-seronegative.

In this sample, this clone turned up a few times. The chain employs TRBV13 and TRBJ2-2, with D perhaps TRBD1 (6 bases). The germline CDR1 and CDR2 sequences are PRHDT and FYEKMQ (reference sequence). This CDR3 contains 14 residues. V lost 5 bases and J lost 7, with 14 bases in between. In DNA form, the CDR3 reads TGTGCCAGCAGCCGAGAGAGAGGGGGCGGGGAGCTGTTTTTT. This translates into CASSRERGGGELFF. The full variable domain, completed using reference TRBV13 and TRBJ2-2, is AAGVIQSPRHLIKEKRETATLKCYPIPRHDTVYWYQQGPGQDPQFLISFYEKMQSDKGSIPDRFSAQQFSDYHSELNMSSLELGDSALYFCASSRERGGGELFFGEGSRLTVL.

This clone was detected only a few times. The CDR3 here is CASSYSVGDGLYGYTF. As DNA, the CDR3 is TGTGCCAGCAGTTACTCCGTAGGAGACGGCCTTTATGGCTACACCTTC. The chain carries TRBV6-5 and TRBJ1-2; D gene ambiguous. The CDR3 runs to 16 residues. Germline V lookup: CDR1 MNHEY, CDR2 SVGAGI. The ends were cut back, 0 bases at V and 5 bases at J, with 16 bases in the middle.

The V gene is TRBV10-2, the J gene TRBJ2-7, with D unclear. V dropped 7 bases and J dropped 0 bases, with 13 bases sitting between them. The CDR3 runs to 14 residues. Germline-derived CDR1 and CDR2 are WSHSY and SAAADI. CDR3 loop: CASTHTLSSYEQYF. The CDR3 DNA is TGCGCCAGCACGCACACCCTTTCCTCCTACGAGCAGTACTTC.

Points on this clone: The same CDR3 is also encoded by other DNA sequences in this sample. This CDR3 is CASSLGLAGGPLEQYF. In DNA, the CDR3 is TGTGCCAGCAGCTTGGGACTGGCGGGAGGGCCTCTGGAGCAGTACTTC. J is TRBJ2-7 and V is TRBV5-6; 9 bases agree with TRBD2. Germline loops: CDR1 SGHDT, CDR2 YYEEEE. The CDR3 loop spans 16 amino acids. V dropped 0 bases and J dropped 7; count of bases not matched to a gene: 11. The full variable domain, with the rest looked up from reference TRBV5-6 and TRBJ2-7, is DAGVTQSPTHLIKTRGQQVTLRCSPKSGHDTVSWYQQALGQGPQFIFQYYEEEERQRGNFPDRFSGHQFPNYSSELNVNALLLGDSALYLCASSLGLAGGPLEQYFGPGTRLTVT.

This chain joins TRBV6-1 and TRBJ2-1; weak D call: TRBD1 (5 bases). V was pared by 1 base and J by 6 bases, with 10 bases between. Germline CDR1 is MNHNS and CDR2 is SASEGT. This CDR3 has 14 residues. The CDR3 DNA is TGTGCCAGCAGTGAAGAAGCAGGGCTCAATGAGCAGTTCTTC. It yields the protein CASSEEAGLNEQFF.

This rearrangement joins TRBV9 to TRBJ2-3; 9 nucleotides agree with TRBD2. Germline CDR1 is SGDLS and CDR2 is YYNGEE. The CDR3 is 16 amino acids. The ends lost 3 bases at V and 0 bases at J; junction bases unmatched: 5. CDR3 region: CASSAPTSGSTDTQYF. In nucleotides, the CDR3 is TGTGCCAGCAGCGCCCCGACTAGCGGTAGCACAGATACGCAGTATTTT.

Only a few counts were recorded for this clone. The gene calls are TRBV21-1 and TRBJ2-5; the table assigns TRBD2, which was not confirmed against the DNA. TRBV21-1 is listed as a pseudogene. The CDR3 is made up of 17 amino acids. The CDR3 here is CASSTWGASGLQETQYF. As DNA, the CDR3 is TGTGCCAGCAGCACTTGGGGGGCTAGCGGTTTACAAGAGACCCAGTACTTC.

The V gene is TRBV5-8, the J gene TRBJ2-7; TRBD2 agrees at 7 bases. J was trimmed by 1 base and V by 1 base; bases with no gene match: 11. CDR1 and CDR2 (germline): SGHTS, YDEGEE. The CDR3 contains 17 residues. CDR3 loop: CASSLFLAAQLSYEQYF. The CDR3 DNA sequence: TGTGCCAGCAGCTTGTTTCTAGCGGCACAACTTTCCTACGAGCAGTACTTC.

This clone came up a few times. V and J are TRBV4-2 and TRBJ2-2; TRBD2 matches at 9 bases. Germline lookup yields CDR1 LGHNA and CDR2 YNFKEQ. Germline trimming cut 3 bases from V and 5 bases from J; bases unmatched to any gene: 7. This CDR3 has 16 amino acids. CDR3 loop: CASSQNSGRETGELFF. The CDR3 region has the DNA TGTGCCAGCAGCCAGAATAGCGGGAGAGAAACCGGGGAGCTGTTTTTT.

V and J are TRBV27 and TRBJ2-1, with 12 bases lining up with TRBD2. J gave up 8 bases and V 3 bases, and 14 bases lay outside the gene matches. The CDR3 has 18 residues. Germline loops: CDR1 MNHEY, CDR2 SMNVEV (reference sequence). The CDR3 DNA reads TGTGCCAGCAGTTTCAACTCACGTCGACGACTAGCGGGGGATGAGCAGTTCTTC. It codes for CASSFNSRRRLAGDEQFF.

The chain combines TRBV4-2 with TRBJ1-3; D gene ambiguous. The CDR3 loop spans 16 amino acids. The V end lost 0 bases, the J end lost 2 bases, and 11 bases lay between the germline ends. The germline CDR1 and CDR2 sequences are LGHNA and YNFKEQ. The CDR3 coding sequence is TGTGCCAGCAGCCAAGAGGTGAACGGTCCTGGAAACACCATATATTTT. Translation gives CASSQEVNGPGNTIYF.

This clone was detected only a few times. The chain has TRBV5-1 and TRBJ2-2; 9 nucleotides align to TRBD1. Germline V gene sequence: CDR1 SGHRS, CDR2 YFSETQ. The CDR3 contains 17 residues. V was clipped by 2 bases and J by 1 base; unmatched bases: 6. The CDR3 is CASSFRTGARNTGELFF. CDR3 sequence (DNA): TGCGCCAGCAGCTTCCGGACAGGGGCGCGGAACACCGGGGAGCTGTTTTTT.

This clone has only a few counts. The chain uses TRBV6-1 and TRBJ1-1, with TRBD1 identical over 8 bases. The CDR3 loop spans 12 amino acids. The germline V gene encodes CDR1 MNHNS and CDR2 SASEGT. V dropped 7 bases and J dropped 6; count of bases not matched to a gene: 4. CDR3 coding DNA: TGTGCCAGCAACAGGGGGGATGCTGAAGCTTTCTTT. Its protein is CASNRGDAEAFF.

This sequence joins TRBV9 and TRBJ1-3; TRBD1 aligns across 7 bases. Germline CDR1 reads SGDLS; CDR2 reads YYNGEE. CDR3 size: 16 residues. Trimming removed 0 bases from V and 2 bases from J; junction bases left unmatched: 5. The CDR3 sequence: CASSVDGGGTGNTIYF. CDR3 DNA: TGTGCCAGCAGCGTAGATGGAGGGGGCACTGGAAACACCATATATTTT.

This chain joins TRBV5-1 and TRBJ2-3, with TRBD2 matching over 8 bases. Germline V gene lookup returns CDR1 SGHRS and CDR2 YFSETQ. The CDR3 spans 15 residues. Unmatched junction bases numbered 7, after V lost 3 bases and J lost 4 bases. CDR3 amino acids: CASSSGGPQSDTQYF. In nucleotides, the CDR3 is TGCGCCAGCAGCTCGGGGGGGCCCCAGTCAGATACGCAGTATTTT.

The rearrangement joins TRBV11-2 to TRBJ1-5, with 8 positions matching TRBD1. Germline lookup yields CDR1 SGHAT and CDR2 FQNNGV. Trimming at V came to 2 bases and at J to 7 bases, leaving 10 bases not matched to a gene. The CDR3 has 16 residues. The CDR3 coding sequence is TGTGCCAGCAGCTTAATTAGCGACAGGGGTGGGCAGCCCCAGCATTTT. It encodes CASSLISDRGGQPQHF.

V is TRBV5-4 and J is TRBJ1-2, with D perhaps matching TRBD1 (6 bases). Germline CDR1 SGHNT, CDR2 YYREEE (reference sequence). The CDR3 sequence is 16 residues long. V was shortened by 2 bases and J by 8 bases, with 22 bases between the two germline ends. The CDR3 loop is CASSLSAGVVGRGYTF. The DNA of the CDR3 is TGTGCCAGCAGCTTATCGGCAGGGGTAGTAGGTAGGGGCTACACCTTC.

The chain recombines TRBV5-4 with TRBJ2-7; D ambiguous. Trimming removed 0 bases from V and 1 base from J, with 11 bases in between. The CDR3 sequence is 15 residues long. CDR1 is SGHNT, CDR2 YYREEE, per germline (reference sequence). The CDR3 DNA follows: TGTGCCAGCAGCTTGGAATCTGGCAGGTCCTACGAGCAGTACTTC. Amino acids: CASSLESGRSYEQYF.

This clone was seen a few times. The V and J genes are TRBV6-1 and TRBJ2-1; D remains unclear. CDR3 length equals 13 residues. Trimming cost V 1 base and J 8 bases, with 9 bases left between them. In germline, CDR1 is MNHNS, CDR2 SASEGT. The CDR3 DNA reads TGTGCCAGCAGTGAAGTGAGACTCGATGAGCAGTTCTTC. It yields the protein CASSEVRLDEQFF.

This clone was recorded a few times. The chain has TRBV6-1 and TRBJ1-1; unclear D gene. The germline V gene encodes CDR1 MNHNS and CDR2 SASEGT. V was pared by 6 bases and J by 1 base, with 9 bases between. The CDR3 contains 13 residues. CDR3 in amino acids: CASRLGRNTEAFF. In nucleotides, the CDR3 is TGTGCCAGCAGGTTAGGGAGGAACACTGAAGCTTTCTTT.

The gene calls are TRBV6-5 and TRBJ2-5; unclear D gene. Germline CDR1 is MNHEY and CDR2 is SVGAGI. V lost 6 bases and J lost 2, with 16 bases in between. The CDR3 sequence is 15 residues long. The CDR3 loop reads CASRFNRVGQETQYF. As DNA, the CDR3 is TGTGCCAGCAGGTTTAACCGGGTCGGACAAGAGACCCAGTACTTC.

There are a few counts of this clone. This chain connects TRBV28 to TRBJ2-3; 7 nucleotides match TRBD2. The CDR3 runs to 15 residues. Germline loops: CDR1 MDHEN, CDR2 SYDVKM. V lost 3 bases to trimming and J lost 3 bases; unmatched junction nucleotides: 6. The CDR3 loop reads CASSFAGRGTDTQYF. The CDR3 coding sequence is TGTGCCAGCAGTTTTGCGGGGAGGGGTACAGATACGCAGTATTTT.

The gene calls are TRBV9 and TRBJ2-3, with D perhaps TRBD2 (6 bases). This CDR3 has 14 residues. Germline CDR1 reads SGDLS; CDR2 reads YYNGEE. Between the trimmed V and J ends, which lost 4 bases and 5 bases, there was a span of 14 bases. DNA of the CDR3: TGTGCCAGCAGCCCCGGGGGAGTTGGAGATACGCAGTATTTT. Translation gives CASSPGGVGDTQYF.

The CDR3 is CASSSGQGAWETQYF. CDR3 coding DNA: TGTGCCAGCAGCTCTGGACAGGGGGCATGGGAGACCCAGTACTTC. This chain connects TRBV5-6 to TRBJ2-5; 11 bases are a match to TRBD1. CDR1 and CDR2 from the germline V gene are SGHDT and YYEEEE. This CDR3 has 15 amino acids. V trimming: 3 bases; J trimming: 5 bases; junction bases outside the gene matches: 6.

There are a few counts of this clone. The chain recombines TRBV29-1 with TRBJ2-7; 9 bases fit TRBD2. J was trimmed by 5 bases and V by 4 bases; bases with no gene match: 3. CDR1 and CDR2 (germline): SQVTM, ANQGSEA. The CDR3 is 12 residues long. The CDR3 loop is CSVGGGGNEQYF. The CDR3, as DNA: TGCAGCGTTGGCGGGGGGGGAAACGAGCAGTACTTC.

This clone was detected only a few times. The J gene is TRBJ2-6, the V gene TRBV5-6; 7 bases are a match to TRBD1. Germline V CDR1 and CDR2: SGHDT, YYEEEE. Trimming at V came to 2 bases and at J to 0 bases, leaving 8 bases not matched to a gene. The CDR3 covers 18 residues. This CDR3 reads CASSFQGGPFSGANVLTF. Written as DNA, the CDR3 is TGTGCCAGCAGCTTTCAAGGGGGCCCCTTCTCTGGGGCCAACGTCCTGACTTTC.

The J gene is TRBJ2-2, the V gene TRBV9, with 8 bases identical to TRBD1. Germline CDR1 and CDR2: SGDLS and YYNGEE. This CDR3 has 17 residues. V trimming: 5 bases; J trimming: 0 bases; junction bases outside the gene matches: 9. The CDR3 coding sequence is TGTGCCAGCAGTGATAGGGACAGGCCTCCGAACACCGGGGAGCTGTTTTTT. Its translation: CASSDRDRPPNTGELFF.

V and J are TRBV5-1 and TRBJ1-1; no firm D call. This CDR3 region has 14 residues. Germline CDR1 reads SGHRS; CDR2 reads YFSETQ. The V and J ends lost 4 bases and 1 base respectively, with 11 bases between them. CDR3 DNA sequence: TGCGCCAGCAGCCGTTTACCGGGGAACACTGAAGCTTTCTTT. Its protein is CASSRLPGNTEAFF.